The sequence of this T cell receptor beta chain was determined in a study of blood T cell repertoires in COVID-19. Whole-study context: Acute and convalescent COVID-19 samples came from the United States, Italy and Spain. T cells, B-cell-depleted T cells, or PBMCs supplied cDNA or gDNA.

A single count supports this clone. Original methodology: Scientists estimated how many nucleated cells there were by amplifying reference gene primers. Here immunoSEQ multiplex PCR was the method, and the copy in TCRdb shows in-frame clones only, minus some. V and J calls plus clone size are reproduced from that table; the DNA served to infer D and trimming. This table has about 49,000 clones, 65% to 85% appearing once. CDR1 SEHNR and CDR2 FQNEAQ come from the germline V gene (reference sequence). The V end lost 3 bases, the J end lost 1 base, and 16 bases lay between the germline ends. The CDR3 sequence is 16 residues long.

The J gene is TRBJ2-7, the V gene TRBV7-9; TRBD1 might be the D (6 bases). The clonotype originates from a man aged 65 to 79 with active or convalescent COVID-19. Sequenced: peripheral blood. The CDR3 is CASSFLSIRGSYEQYF. The CDR3 bases are TGTGCCAGCAGCTTCCTTAGCATCAGGGGATCCTACGAGCAGTACTTC.